These 31 T cell receptor beta chains came from one sample sequenced in a study of CD8 T cells in ankylosing spondylitis. TCRdb reprocessed the 5' RACE reads via MiXCR and lists one record per CDR3 protein. The profile shows hundreds of thousands of distinct CDR3 sequences, about 26% of them singletons. Sequenced input: blood, either unsorted or a sorted T cell fraction (not recorded which). The source of these receptors is a male donor with ankylosing spondylitis or in good health (not recorded which).

The V gene is TRBV6-5, the J gene TRBJ2-4; D may be TRBD2 (5 bases). The germline V and J ends were trimmed by 2 bases and 2 bases, with 13 bases remaining between them. Germline V gene data show CDR1 as MNHEY and CDR2 as SVGAGI. The CDR3 consists of 16 residues. CDR3 residues: CASSYGPTSSKNIQYF. The CDR3 bases are TGTGCCAGCAGTTACGGGCCAACTAGTTCCAAAAACATTCAGTACTTC.

The chain joins TRBV25-1 to TRBJ2-5; TRBD2 agrees at 8 bases. Germline CDR1 is MGHDK and CDR2 is SYGVNS. After removal of 4 bases from V and 4 bases from J, the junction contained 8 bases not matched to a gene. The CDR3 extends over 15 amino acids. The CDR3 spells CASSGGRSAGETQYF. DNA of the CDR3: TGTGCCAGCAGTGGCGGGAGGTCCGCCGGAGAGACCCAGTACTTC.

This clonotype was detected ten times or more. The gene calls are TRBV5-1 and TRBJ2-2, with D unclear. The length of the CDR3 is 14 residues. Per the germline V gene, CDR1 is SGHRS and CDR2 is YFSETQ. V lost 3 bases and J lost 4, with 10 bases in between. In DNA form, the CDR3 reads TGCGCCAGCAGCTCCTCGAGAGGCACCGGGGAGCTGTTTTTT. Translation gives CASSSSRGTGELFF.

This sequence joins TRBV20-1 and TRBJ1-3, with D possibly TRBD1 on 5 matching bases. The germline gives CDR1 DFQATT, CDR2 SNEGSKA (reference sequence). V gave up 3 bases and J gave up 0 bases, with 12 bases separating them. The CDR3 loop spans 15 amino acids. DNA for the CDR3: TGCAGTGCTAGGCAACCGGGACGCTCTGGAAACACCATATATTTT. Its translation is CSARQPGRSGNTIYF.

The rearrangement uses TRBV12-3 or TRBV12-4 and TRBJ2-1; possible D gene TRBD1, 5 bases. Trimming left V 9 bases short and J 8 bases short, with 17 bases between. CDR3 length: 13 amino acids. The CDR3 DNA follows: TGTGCCAGTCAACTGGGGCAGGCCGATGAGCAGTTCTTC. Translated, it gives CASQLGQADEQFF.

The V and J genes are TRBV20-1 and TRBJ2-1, with D unclear. The CDR3 is 14 residues long. Trimming cost V 3 bases and J 2 bases, with 11 bases left between them. CDR1 and CDR2 (germline): DFQATT, SNEGSKA (reference sequence). The chain's CDR3 is CSASLSRTYNEQFF. The CDR3 coding sequence is TGCAGTGCTAGCTTATCCCGGACCTACAATGAGCAGTTCTTC.

This clonotype was detected many times. The chain is built from TRBV28 and TRBJ2-7; D remains unclear. With 6 bases removed from V and 4 bases from J, the gap between germline ends came to 7 bases. CDR1 MDHEN and CDR2 SYDVKM come from the germline V gene. This CDR3 is 11 amino acids long. The CDR3 region is CASREKYEQYF. CDR3 DNA sequence: TGTGCCAGCAGGGAGAAGTACGAGCAGTACTTC. The full variable domain, rest sourced from reference TRBV28 and TRBJ2-7, is DVKVTQSSRYLVKRTGEKVFLECVQDMDHENMFWYRQDPGLGLRLIYFSYDVKMKEKGDIPEGYSVSREKKERFSLILESASTNQTSMYLCASREKYEQYFGPGTRLTVT.

This clonotype was detected a few times. The chain joins TRBV6-6 to TRBJ2-5; D gene uncertain. CDR1 is MNHNY and CDR2 is SVGAGI in the germline V gene (reference sequence). Trimming pared 6 bases from V and 5 bases from J, leaving 13 bases between. This CDR3 has 13 residues. CDR3 in amino acids: CASSLNTRETQYF. DNA for the CDR3: TGTGCCAGCAGCCTCAACACTCGGGAGACCCAGTACTTC.

DNA for the CDR3: TGTGCCAGCAGCCACAGGGTGGAGGAGACCCAGTACTTC. Translation gives CASSHRVEETQYF. The rearrangement links TRBV7-2 to TRBJ2-5; maybe TRBD1 (6 bases). From germline, CDR1 is SGHTA and CDR2 FQGNSA. The ends were cut back, 5 bases at V and 5 bases at J, with 12 bases in the middle. The CDR3 totals 13 residues.

This chain links TRBV29-1 with TRBJ1-1; 7 positions agree with TRBD1. The J segment lost 2 bases and the V segment lost 1 base, leaving 4 bases of the junction unmatched. The CDR3 is 14 residues long. CDR1 SQVTM and CDR2 ANQGSEA come from the germline V gene. The CDR3: CSVEGGQLNTEAFF. CDR3 in DNA: TGCAGCGTTGAAGGGGGACAGCTCAACACTGAAGCTTTCTTT.

The V gene is TRBV20-1, the J gene TRBJ2-1; TRBD2 agrees at 7 bases. The CDR3 totals 17 residues. J was trimmed by 5 bases and V by 6 bases; bases with no gene match: 19. Germline assignment: CDR1 DFQATT and CDR2 SNEGSKA (reference sequence). The CDR3 coding sequence is TGCAGTGCCCACGGACTAGTATACCTCACGGGGGACAATGAGCAGTTCTTC. Translating gives CSAHGLVYLTGDNEQFF.

The V call is TRBV20-1, the J call TRBJ2-1; TRBD2 might be the D (5 bases). Between the trimmed V and J ends, which lost 4 bases and 0 bases, there was a span of 13 bases. The CDR3 contains 15 residues. CDR1 is DFQATT and CDR2 is SNEGSKA in the germline V gene (reference sequence). The CDR3 DNA reads TGCAGTGCTAACGGGGATTTCAGCTCCTACAATGAGCAGTTCTTC. Amino acid sequence: CSANGDFSSYNEQFF.

In its sample, this clonotype was seen many times. The V and J genes are TRBV4-3 and TRBJ1-5; D gene uncertain. Germline V gene lookup returns CDR1 LGHNA and CDR2 YSLEER. Deletions cut 0 bases from V and 9 bases from J, with 6 bases between. The CDR3 runs to 12 residues. The CDR3 region is CASSQDAGPQHF. The DNA of the CDR3 is TGCGCCAGCAGCCAAGATGCCGGGCCCCAGCATTTT.

This clonotype was recorded at least ten times. The chain employs TRBV5-6 and TRBJ1-6; 7 nucleotides agree with TRBD1. Trimming cost V 1 base and J 7 bases; bases outside gene matches: 5. The CDR3 spans 15 residues. Germline V CDR1 and CDR2: SGHDT, YYEEEE. CDR3 bases: TGTGCCAGCAGCTTGAGGGGGCTGATCAATTCACCCCTCCACTTT. The encoded protein is CASSLRGLINSPLHF. The full variable domain, with the rest looked up from reference TRBV5-6 and TRBJ1-6, is DAGVTQSPTHLIKTRGQQVTLRCSPKSGHDTVSWYQQALGQGPQFIFQYYEEEERQRGNFPDRFSGHQFPNYSSELNVNALLLGDSALYLCASSLRGLINSPLHFGNGTRLTVT.

This clonotype was seen many times. The V and J genes are TRBV3-1 and TRBJ2-1; no reliable D call. Germline-derived CDR1 and CDR2 are LGHDT and YNNKEL (reference sequence). The CDR3 extends over 13 amino acids. The V gene lost 2 bases and the J gene lost 1 base, with 3 bases spanning the gap. CDR3 DNA: TGTGCCAGCAGCCAACTTTCCTACAATGAGCAGTTCTTC. It specifies CASSQLSYNEQFF.

This clonotype was seen a few times. The gene calls are TRBV13 and TRBJ1-1; 7 bases agree with TRBD1. Trimming removed 5 bases from V and 0 bases from J; junction bases left unmatched: 15. The CDR3 runs 18 residues. Germline V gene sequence: CDR1 PRHDT, CDR2 FYEKMQ (reference sequence). The CDR3 sequence: CASSGGTAGTHMNTEAFF. The CDR3 DNA sequence: TGTGCCAGCAGCGGGGGGACAGCTGGGACGCACATGAACACTGAAGCTTTCTTT.

This chain joins TRBV12-3 or TRBV12-4 and TRBJ2-5, with D perhaps matching TRBD1 (6 bases). The CDR3 consists of 12 residues. V was trimmed by 6 bases and J by 4 bases, leaving 9 bases between them. DNA of the CDR3: TGTGCCAGCAGCCCACAGGGAGAGACCCAGTACTTC. This codes for CASSPQGETQYF.

This clonotype was detected many times. The V gene is TRBV25-1, the J gene TRBJ2-7, with 7 bases aligning to TRBD1. V was clipped by 7 bases and J by 0 bases; unmatched bases: 3. This CDR3 region has 13 residues. CDR1 is MGHDK and CDR2 is SYGVNS in the germline V gene. The CDR3 region is CASKGQISYEQYF. The DNA of the CDR3 is TGTGCCAGCAAGGGACAGATCTCCTACGAGCAGTACTTC.

The sample holds many counts of this clonotype. The chain combines TRBV6-2 or TRBV6-3 with TRBJ1-5, with D unclear. The CDR3 has 13 residues. The germline V gene has CDR1 MNHEY and CDR2 SVGEGT. V lost 6 bases, J lost 7 bases, and 13 bases lay in between. CDR3 in DNA: TGTGCCAGCAGCCGGACCCGGCACCAGCCCCAGCATTTT. Translated, it gives CASSRTRHQPQHF.

This clonotype was counted at least ten times. Here the CDR3 reads CASSLGQAGFEQYF. The CDR3 DNA is TGTGCCAGCAGCTTGGGACAGGCGGGTTTCGAGCAGTACTTC. The chain recombines TRBV5-5 with TRBJ2-7; a possible D gene is TRBD1 (6 bases). Trimming cost V 0 bases and J 6 bases, with 13 bases left between them. CDR1 SGHKS and CDR2 YYEKEE come from the germline V gene (reference sequence). The CDR3 spans 14 residues.

In its sample, this clonotype was seen many times. This sequence joins TRBV4-3 and TRBJ2-3; tentative D call: TRBD2 (5 bases). CDR3 size: 15 residues. Germline V gene sequence: CDR1 LGHNA, CDR2 YSLEER. V lost 1 base and J 2 bases, leaving 10 bases between the germline ends. CDR3 sequence reads: CASSQGLGNTDTQYF. CDR3 in DNA: TGCGCCAGCAGCCAAGGGCTCGGGAACACAGATACGCAGTATTTT.

This clonotype has a count of ten or more. This chain connects TRBV27 to TRBJ1-5; 7 nucleotides match TRBD1. This CDR3 spans 14 amino acids. CDR1 and CDR2 from the germline V gene are MNHEY and SMNVEV (reference sequence). J gave up 5 bases and V 5 bases, and 6 bases lay outside the gene matches. The CDR3 spells CASSPDRRYQPQHF. Written as DNA, the CDR3 is TGTGCCAGCAGTCCGGACAGGCGGTATCAGCCCCAGCATTTT.

This clonotype came up a few times. The V call is TRBV7-9, the J call TRBJ1-2; the D gene is possibly TRBD1 (6 bases). The CDR3 has 15 amino acids. The germline V and J ends were trimmed by 5 bases and 0 bases, with 13 bases remaining between them. The germline V gene encodes CDR1 SEHNR and CDR2 FQNEAQ (reference sequence). The CDR3 sequence is CASSAWDNPNYGYTF. DNA of the CDR3: TGTGCCAGCAGCGCCTGGGACAACCCTAACTATGGCTACACCTTC.

In its sample, this clonotype was seen many times. This chain connects TRBV6-5 to TRBJ2-7; D remains unclear. This CDR3 is built from 15 residues. CDR1 and CDR2 (germline): MNHEY, SVGAGI. V lost 0 bases and J 3 bases, leaving 12 bases between the germline ends. CDR3 sequence reads: CASSYSFPVVYEQYF. CDR3 nucleotide sequence: TGTGCCAGCAGTTACTCTTTCCCAGTTGTCTACGAGCAGTACTTC.

This clonotype was seen at least ten times. The chain links TRBV5-4 to TRBJ2-7; 14 positions agree with TRBD2. Trimming at V came to 3 bases and at J to 3 bases, leaving 5 bases not matched to a gene. CDR3 length: 16 residues. The germline V gene encodes CDR1 SGHNT and CDR2 YYREEE (reference sequence). CDR3 protein: CASSSGLAGGYYEQYF. In DNA form, the CDR3 reads TGTGCCAGCAGCTCCGGACTAGCGGGAGGCTACTACGAGCAGTACTTC.

This clonotype occurred a few times. The chain recombines TRBV20-1 with TRBJ1-1; D is perhaps TRBD1 (5 bases). The V gene lost 1 base and the J gene lost 3 bases, with 12 bases spanning the gap. CDR1 DFQATT and CDR2 SNEGSKA come from the germline V gene (reference sequence). CDR3 length: 14 amino acids. CDR3 nucleotides: TGCAGTGCTAGAGGCTCTGGGGGTGACACTGAAGCTTTCTTT. Encoded protein: CSARGSGGDTEAFF.

This rearrangement joins TRBV29-1 to TRBJ2-5, with 7 bases aligning to TRBD1. Trimming took 3 bases from V and 3 from J; bases not matched to a gene: 10. The CDR3 covers 15 residues. Germline assignment: CDR1 SQVTM and CDR2 ANQGSEA. CDR3 bases: TGCAGCGTTGATTCCCCCGGGACAGCTAAAGAGACCCAGTACTTC. The encoded protein is CSVDSPGTAKETQYF.

The V gene is TRBV5-1, the J gene TRBJ2-3; D is uncertain. V dropped 5 bases and J dropped 2 bases, with 12 bases sitting between them. The CDR3 extends over 14 amino acids. The germline V gene has CDR1 SGHRS and CDR2 YFSETQ. DNA for the CDR3: TGCGCCAGCAGTCGGTCTTCAATCACAGATACGCAGTATTTT. Its protein is CASSRSSITDTQYF.

This clonotype was counted ten times or more. This chain connects TRBV6-5 to TRBJ2-2, with 7 bases fitting TRBD1. The trim removed 5 bases at V and 15 bases at J, leaving 15 bases unmatched. Looked up from germline, CDR1 is MNHEY and CDR2 is SVGAGI. The CDR3 consists of 14 residues. The CDR3 nucleotides are TGTGCCAGCAGTAACGACCGGGACAGAAGAGCGTTGTTTTTT. Amino acids: CASSNDRDRRALFF.

This sequence joins TRBV9 and TRBJ1-6; TRBD1 matches at 8 bases. Germline lookup yields CDR1 SGDLS and CDR2 YYNGEE. Unmatched junction bases numbered 11, after V lost 0 bases and J lost 9 bases. The CDR3 extends over 17 amino acids. CDR3 region: CASSVDPNDRGSSPLHF. CDR3 nucleotides: TGTGCCAGCAGCGTAGATCCTAATGACAGGGGCAGTTCACCCCTCCACTTT.

The rearrangement links TRBV5-1 to TRBJ2-7, with TRBD2 matching over 11 bases. V was clipped by 4 bases and J by 5 bases; unmatched bases: 8. The CDR3 spans 15 residues. CDR1 SGHRS and CDR2 YFSETQ come from the germline V gene. In nucleotides, the CDR3 is TGCGCCAGCAGCCTCTGGACTAGCGGGTCCAACGAGCAGTACTTC. It is translated as CASSLWTSGSNEQYF.